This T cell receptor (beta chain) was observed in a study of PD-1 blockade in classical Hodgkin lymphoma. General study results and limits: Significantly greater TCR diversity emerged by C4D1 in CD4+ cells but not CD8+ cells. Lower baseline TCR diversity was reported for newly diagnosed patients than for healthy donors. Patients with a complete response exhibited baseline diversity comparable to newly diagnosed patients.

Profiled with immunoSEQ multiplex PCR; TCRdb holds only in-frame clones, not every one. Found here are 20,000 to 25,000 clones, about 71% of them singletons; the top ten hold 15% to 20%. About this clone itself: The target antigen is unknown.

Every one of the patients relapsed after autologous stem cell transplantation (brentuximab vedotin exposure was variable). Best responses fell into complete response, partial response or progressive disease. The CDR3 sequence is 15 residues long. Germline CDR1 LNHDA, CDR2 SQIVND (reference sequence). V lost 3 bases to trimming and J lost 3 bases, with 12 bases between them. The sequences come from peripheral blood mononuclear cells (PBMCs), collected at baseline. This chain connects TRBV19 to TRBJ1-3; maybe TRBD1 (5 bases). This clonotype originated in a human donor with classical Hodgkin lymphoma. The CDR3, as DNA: TGTGCCAGTAGTATCTTACAGGATTATGGAAACACCATATATTTT. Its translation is CASSILQDYGNTIYF.